This paragraph covers one TCR beta chain sequence. The CDR3 contains 14 residues. V dropped 2 bases and J dropped 7; count of bases not matched to a gene: 2. Germline CDR1 reads SGHTA; CDR2 reads FQGNSA. Sequencing was performed with immunoSEQ multiplex PCR; in TCRdb, only in-frame clones are kept and a portion is missing. The data show about 62,000 clones, approximately 94% seen once. This record belongs to a study of preoperative IRX-2 immunotherapy in early breast cancer. Treatment reported: preoperative locoregional IRX-2 cytokine immunotherapy. Samples came from a phase Ib trial of preoperative locoregional IRX-2 cytokine immunotherapy.

The clonotype was recovered from a human donor with breast cancer. V is TRBV7-2 and J is TRBJ2-5; 12 bases are a match to TRBD2. This material was obtained from a patient treated with IRX-2 immunotherapy. The CDR3 loop is CASSLWGLAGTQYF. CDR3 bases: TGTGCCAGCAGCTTATGGGGACTAGCGGGGACCCAGTACTTC.